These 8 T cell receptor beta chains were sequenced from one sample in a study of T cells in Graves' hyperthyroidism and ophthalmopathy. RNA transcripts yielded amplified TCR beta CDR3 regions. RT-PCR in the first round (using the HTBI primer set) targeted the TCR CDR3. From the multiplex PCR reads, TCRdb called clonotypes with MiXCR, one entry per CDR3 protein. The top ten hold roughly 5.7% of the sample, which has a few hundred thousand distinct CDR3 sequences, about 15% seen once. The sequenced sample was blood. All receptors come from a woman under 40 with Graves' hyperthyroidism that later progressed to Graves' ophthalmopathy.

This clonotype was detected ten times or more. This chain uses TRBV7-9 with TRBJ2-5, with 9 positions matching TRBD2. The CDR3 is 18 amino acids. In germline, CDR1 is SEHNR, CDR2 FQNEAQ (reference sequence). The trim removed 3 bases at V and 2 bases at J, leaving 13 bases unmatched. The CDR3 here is CASSFWASGTSFQETQYF. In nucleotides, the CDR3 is TGTGCCAGCAGCTTTTGGGCTAGCGGGACTTCTTTTCAAGAGACCCAGTACTTC.

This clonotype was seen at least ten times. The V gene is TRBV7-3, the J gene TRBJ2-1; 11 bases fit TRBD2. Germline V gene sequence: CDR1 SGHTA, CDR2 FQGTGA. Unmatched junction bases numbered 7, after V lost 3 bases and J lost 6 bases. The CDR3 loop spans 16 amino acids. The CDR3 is CASSFIAGGSLNEQFF. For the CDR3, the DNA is TGTGCCAGCAGCTTCATAGCGGGAGGGAGTCTCAATGAGCAGTTCTTC.

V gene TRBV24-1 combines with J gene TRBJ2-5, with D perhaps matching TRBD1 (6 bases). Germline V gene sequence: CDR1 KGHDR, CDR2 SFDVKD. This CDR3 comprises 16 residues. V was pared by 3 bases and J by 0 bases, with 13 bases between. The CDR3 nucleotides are TGTGCCACCAGTGATCCCCTCCAGGGGTACCAAGAGACCCAGTACTTC. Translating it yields CATSDPLQGYQETQYF.

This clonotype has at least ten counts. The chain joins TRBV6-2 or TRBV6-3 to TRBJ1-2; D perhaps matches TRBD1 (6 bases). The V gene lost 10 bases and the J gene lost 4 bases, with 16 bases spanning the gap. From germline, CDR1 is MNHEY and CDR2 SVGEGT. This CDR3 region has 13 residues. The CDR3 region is CAILDTGTYGYTF. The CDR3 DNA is TGTGCCATCCTGGATACAGGGACCTATGGCTACACCTTC.

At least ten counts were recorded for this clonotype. CDR3 loop: CASSLSPLRDGLNQETQYF. The CDR3 DNA reads as TGTGCCAGCAGCTTAAGTCCCCTCCGGGACGGATTAAACCAAGAGACCCAGTACTTC. The chain has TRBV7-3 and TRBJ2-5; D tentatively reads TRBD1 or TRBD2 (5 bases each). The ends were cut back, 1 base at V and 0 bases at J, with 21 bases in the middle. In germline, CDR1 is SGHTA, CDR2 FQGTGA. The CDR3 sequence is 19 residues long. Together with reference TRBV7-3 and TRBJ2-5, the CDR3 gives the full variable domain: GAGVSQTPSNKVTEKGKYVELRCDPISGHTALYWYRQSLGQGPEFLIYFQGTGAADDSGLPNDRFFAVRPEGSVSTLKIQRTERGDSAVYLCASSLSPLRDGLNQETQYFGPGTRLLVL.

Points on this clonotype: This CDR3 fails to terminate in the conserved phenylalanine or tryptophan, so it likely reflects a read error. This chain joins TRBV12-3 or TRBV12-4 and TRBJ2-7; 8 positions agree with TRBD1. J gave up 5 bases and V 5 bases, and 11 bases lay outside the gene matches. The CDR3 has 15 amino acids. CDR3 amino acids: CASSKGQAFFNEQYS. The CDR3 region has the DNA TGTGCCAGCAGTAAGGGACAGGCCTTCTTCAACGAGCAGTACTCC.

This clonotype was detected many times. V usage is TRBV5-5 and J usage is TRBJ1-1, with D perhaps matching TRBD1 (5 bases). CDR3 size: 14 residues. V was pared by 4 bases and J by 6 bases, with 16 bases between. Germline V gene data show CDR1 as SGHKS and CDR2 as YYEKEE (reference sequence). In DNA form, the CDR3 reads TGTGCCAGCAGCATCTGGCCCGTAGGGGCTGAAGCTTTCTTT. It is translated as CASSIWPVGAEAFF.

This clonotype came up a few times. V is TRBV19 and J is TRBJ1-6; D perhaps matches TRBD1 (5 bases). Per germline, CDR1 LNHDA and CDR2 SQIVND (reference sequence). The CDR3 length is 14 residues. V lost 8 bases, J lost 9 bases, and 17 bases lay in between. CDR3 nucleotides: TGTGCCAGTTTTTACGGGACCCTAGCTTCACCCCTCCACTTT. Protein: CASFYGTLASPLHF.